This passage covers 24 T cell receptor beta chains from one sample sequenced in a study of T cell repertoires in cytomegalovirus infection. The antigens of these receptors remain unknown. TCRdb redid the calling of the reads with MiXCR, one entry per CDR3 protein. The sample lists about 480,000 distinct CDR3 sequences; more than 30% were seen once. Sequenced material: cultured PBMCs, taken from culture after CMV antigen stimulation. All receptors derive from a human donor in good health (CMV status not recorded). Some clones in this sample may be carry-over from other donors' samples.

The rearrangement joins TRBV24-1 to TRBJ2-4; D is uncertain. Germline assignment: CDR1 KGHDR and CDR2 SFDVKD. The CDR3 has 14 residues. V was pared by 8 bases and J by 0 bases, with 10 bases between. This CDR3 is CATMKGLAKNIQYF. The CDR3, as DNA: TGTGCCACCATGAAAGGCCTAGCCAAAAACATTCAGTACTTC.

The chain has TRBV6-2 or TRBV6-3 and TRBJ2-1; D ambiguous. V lost 5 bases and J lost 0, with 26 bases in between. The CDR3 length is 20 residues. CDR1 is MNHEY, CDR2 SVGEGT, per germline. This CDR3 reads CASSPLPGYRSQGSYNEQFF. CDR3 DNA sequence: TGTGCCAGCAGTCCTCTACCCGGTTACCGATCTCAAGGCTCCTACAATGAGCAGTTCTTC.

This clonotype was picked up a small number of times. The chain joins TRBV11-2 to TRBJ2-2; D not resolved. Germline V lookup: CDR1 SGHAT, CDR2 FQNNGV. Trimming cost V 0 bases and J 9 bases, with 8 bases left between them. The CDR3 sequence is 13 residues long. The chain's CDR3 is CASSLDRRRELFF. CDR3 DNA: TGTGCCAGCAGCTTAGATCGTAGGCGGGAGCTGTTTTTT.

This clonotype was detected a few times. This sequence joins TRBV19 and TRBJ1-5, with D possibly matching TRBD1 (5 bases). Germline values: CDR1 LNHDA, CDR2 SQIVND (reference sequence). Between the trimmed V and J ends, which lost 2 bases and 2 bases, there was a span of 16 bases. The CDR3 consists of 17 residues. The CDR3 sequence: CASSIRPGWGGNQPQHF. CDR3 DNA sequence: TGTGCCAGTAGTATACGGCCAGGGTGGGGTGGCAATCAGCCCCAGCATTTT.

The chain joins TRBV5-4 to TRBJ1-2; no definite D call. Trimming took 0 bases from V and 8 from J, leaving 20 bases between them. This CDR3 comprises 16 residues. Germline CDR1 is SGHNT and CDR2 is YYREEE (reference sequence). CDR3 in DNA: TGTGCCAGCAGCTTGGATAATTCCGCCTGGTTGGGCGGCTACACCTTC. Protein sequence: CASSLDNSAWLGGYTF.

This clonotype was counted many times. CDR3 nucleotide sequence: TGTGCCAGCACCGAGCGGCAGACCCAGTACTTC. The encoded protein is CASTERQTQYF. This chain joins TRBV28 and TRBJ2-5, with TRBD2 as a possible D gene (5 bases). The CDR3 is 11 amino acids. Looked up from germline, CDR1 is MDHEN and CDR2 is SYDVKM. V was pared by 7 bases and J by 6 bases, with 9 bases between. Full variable domain (outside the CDR3, taken from reference TRBV28 and TRBJ2-5): DVKVTQSSRYLVKRTGEKVFLECVQDMDHENMFWYRQDPGLGLRLIYFSYDVKMKEKGDIPEGYSVSREKKERFSLILESASTNQTSMYLCASTERQTQYFGPGTRLLVL.

V and J are TRBV6-1 and TRBJ2-5; D is ambiguous. Germline CDR1 and CDR2: MNHNS and SASEGT. V was trimmed by 5 bases and J by 0 bases, leaving 16 bases between them. CDR3 size: 16 residues. The CDR3 spells CASSTLDFQYQETQYF. The CDR3 nucleotides read TGTGCCAGCAGTACCCTCGATTTTCAGTACCAAGAGACCCAGTACTTC.

The sample holds a few counts of this clonotype. The chain combines TRBV7-8 with TRBJ2-7; 8 bases fit TRBD2. V was clipped by 0 bases and J by 5 bases; unmatched bases: 6. The CDR3 sequence is 15 residues long. Germline CDR1 and CDR2: SGHVS and FQNEAQ. The CDR3 loop reads CASSLAPSGWHEQYV. The CDR3 DNA is TGTGCCAGCAGCTTAGCCCCTAGCGGGTGGCACGAGCAGTACGTC.

The V and J genes are TRBV7-2 and TRBJ1-2, with D unresolved. Germline CDR1 and CDR2: SGHTA and FQGNSA. The V gene lost 4 bases and the J gene lost 4 bases, with 19 bases spanning the gap. The CDR3 has 16 residues. DNA of the CDR3: TGTGCCAGCAGCTCCCGAGCGCCCGGGGAAATCTATGGCTACACCTTC. Residues: CASSSRAPGEIYGYTF.

V gene TRBV20-1 combines with J gene TRBJ1-5; D ambiguous. CDR1 is DFQATT and CDR2 is SNEGSKA in the germline V gene (reference sequence). Trimming shortened V by 3 bases and J by 2 bases, and 8 bases separated the two germline ends. The CDR3 consists of 13 residues. This CDR3 is CSARSRGNQPQHF. DNA for the CDR3: TGCAGTGCTAGGTCACGCGGCAATCAGCCCCAGCATTTT.

This clonotype was observed at least ten times. V and J are TRBV12-3 or TRBV12-4 and TRBJ2-7; perhaps TRBD2 as D (5 bases). V was shortened by 3 bases and J by 0 bases, with 15 bases between the two germline ends. This CDR3 has 16 amino acids. CDR3 sequence (DNA): TGTGCCAGCAGTTTTATGGGTTCGGGGAGCTCCTACGAGCAGTACGTC. Protein product: CASSFMGSGSSYEQYV.

This clonotype was observed at least ten times. V usage is TRBV7-8 and J usage is TRBJ2-5; D perhaps matches TRBD1 (5 bases). The CDR3 spans 15 residues. Germline V gives CDR1 SGHVS, CDR2 FQNEAQ. Trimming left V 1 base short and J 5 bases short, with 14 bases between. The CDR3 sequence is CASSLVRAIGETQYF. The CDR3 nucleotides read TGTGCCAGCAGCTTAGTCAGGGCGATCGGGGAGACCCAGTACTTC.

The rearrangement uses TRBV6-4 and TRBJ2-1; no clear D gene. This CDR3 has 15 amino acids. Trimming removed 3 bases at V and 0 bases at J, with 9 bases between. The V gene's germline CDR1 is MRHNA and CDR2 SNTAGT. The CDR3 region is CASSEFWSSYNEQFF. The CDR3 DNA reads TGTGCCAGCAGTGAATTCTGGAGCTCCTACAATGAGCAGTTCTTC.

The rearrangement uses TRBV18 and TRBJ2-7, with D perhaps given as TRBD1 or TRBD2 (7 bases each). The germline V gene has CDR1 KGHSH and CDR2 LQKENI. The CDR3 is 15 residues long. Trimming left V 3 bases short and J 2 bases short, with 14 bases between. In DNA form, the CDR3 reads TGTGCCAGCTCACCTTCGGGGGGACAGACCTACGAGCAGTACTTC. Amino acids: CASSPSGGQTYEQYF.

This clonotype was observed a single time. The gene calls are TRBV11-2 and TRBJ1-6, with TRBD1 matching 8 bases. Per the germline V gene, CDR1 is SGHAT and CDR2 is FQNNGV. The ends lost 4 bases at V and 14 bases at J; junction bases unmatched: 10. The CDR3 consists of 14 residues. This CDR3 is CASSSGTGGFTLHF. The CDR3 DNA sequence: TGTGCCAGCAGCTCCGGGACAGGAGGATTCACCCTCCACTTT.

The chain joins TRBV7-3 to TRBJ1-6; 7 bases line up with TRBD1. Germline lookup yields CDR1 SGHTA and CDR2 FQGTGA. CDR3 length: 14 residues. J lost 9 bases, V lost 5 bases, and 7 bases had no gene match. CDR3 sequence reads: CASSMQGVGSPLHF. CDR3 nucleotide sequence: TGTGCCAGCAGCATGCAGGGGGTCGGTTCACCCCTCCACTTT. Supplemented by reference TRBV7-3 and TRBJ1-6, the full variable domain reads GAGVSQTPSNKVTEKGKYVELRCDPISGHTALYWYRQSLGQGPEFLIYFQGTGAADDSGLPNDRFFAVRPEGSVSTLKIQRTERGDSAVYLCASSMQGVGSPLHFGNGTRLTVT.

The V call is TRBV4-3, the J call TRBJ2-1, with D possibly being TRBD1 or TRBD2 (5 bases each). This CDR3 has 16 amino acids. Germline lookup yields CDR1 LGHNA and CDR2 YSLEER. The V end was cut by 0 bases, the J end by 5 bases, with 14 bases between. CDR3 in DNA: TGCGCCAGCAGCCAAGATTCCTGGGACGGGGACAATGAGCAGTTCTTC. It codes for CASSQDSWDGDNEQFF.

The chain couples TRBV10-2 to TRBJ2-1; 10 nucleotides line up with TRBD1. CDR3 length: 14 amino acids. Trimming removed 6 bases from V and 3 bases from J; junction bases left unmatched: 2. Germline CDR1 and CDR2: WSHSY and SAAADI. CDR3 loop: CASRRDRGYNEQFF. The CDR3 bases are TGCGCCAGCAGGAGGGACAGGGGCTACAATGAGCAGTTCTTC.

This clonotype came up many times. The chain employs TRBV7-2 and TRBJ2-3, with 10 bases identical to TRBD2. The V and J ends lost 1 base and 2 bases, in that order; junction bases with no gene match: 6. The CDR3 spans 17 residues. From germline, CDR1 is SGHTA and CDR2 FQGNSA. The CDR3: CASSLGASGSFTDTQYF. In nucleotides, the CDR3 is TGTGCCAGCAGCTTAGGAGCTAGCGGGAGTTTCACAGATACGCAGTATTTT.

V usage is TRBV11-3 and J usage is TRBJ2-7; D call uncertain. The germline V gene encodes CDR1 SGHNT and CDR2 YENEEA. The CDR3 covers 15 residues. V shed 5 bases and J shed 4 bases, with 18 bases lying between them. CDR3 sequence reads: CASSPQVGRLYEQYV. The CDR3 region has the DNA TGTGCCAGCAGCCCCCAGGTGGGCAGATTATACGAGCAGTACGTC.

The rearrangement links TRBV19 to TRBJ1-1; 7 nucleotides match TRBD1. J lost 4 bases, V lost 6 bases, and 8 bases had no gene match. The germline CDR1 and CDR2 sequences are LNHDA and SQIVND (reference sequence). The CDR3 consists of 14 residues. The CDR3, as DNA: TGTGCCAGTAGGCAGGGGGTTGGTAGCACTGAAGCTTTCTTT. This encodes CASRQGVGSTEAFF.

This clonotype was counted ten times or more. The chain is built from TRBV7-6 and TRBJ2-3; 9 bases are shared with TRBD2. This CDR3 has 14 amino acids. J gave up 5 bases and V 5 bases, and 5 bases lay outside the gene matches. Per germline, CDR1 SGHVS and CDR2 FNYEAQ. CDR3 sequence: CASSPSGNRDTQYF. DNA of the CDR3: TGTGCCAGCAGCCCTAGCGGGAACCGAGATACGCAGTATTTT.

The J gene is TRBJ2-3, the V gene TRBV11-2; 10 bases are shared with TRBD2. The CDR3 sequence is 15 residues long. The junction had 9 bases not matched to a gene; V was cut back by 2 bases and J by 10 bases. Germline assignment: CDR1 SGHAT and CDR2 FQNNGV. CDR3 residues: CASSLIAGGPDAQYF. In DNA, the CDR3 is TGTGCCAGCAGCTTAATAGCGGGAGGCCCCGACGCGCAGTATTTT.

This clonotype was recorded a few times. The genes are TRBV20-1 and TRBJ1-1; no firm D call. V lost 0 bases to trimming and J lost 11 bases, with 13 bases between them. Germline V gene sequence: CDR1 DFQATT, CDR2 SNEGSKA (reference sequence). The CDR3 is 12 amino acids. This CDR3 is CSARDRRELAFF. CDR3 nucleotides: TGCAGTGCTAGAGATCGTAGGGAACTGGCTTTCTTT.